The text below deals with one T cell receptor beta chain. The sample belongs to a study of blood T cell repertoires in COVID-19. Study background: Some COVID-19 samples were acute and others convalescent; all came from the United States, Italy and Spain. The cDNA or gDNA used as material had been derived from T cells, B-cell-depleted T cells, or PBMCs.

The germline gives CDR1 SGHNT, CDR2 YYREEE (reference sequence). The CDR3 has 13 residues. Germline trimming cut 1 base from V and 10 bases from J; bases unmatched to any gene: 6. How the authors handled the data: Quantification of nucleated cells was approximated via reference gene primer amplification. Some clones are missing from TCRdb's copy, which holds only in-frame ones; the method was immunoSEQ multiplex PCR. V, J and clone size derive from that table, while D and trimming were established from the DNA sequence. The sample contains fewer than 150,000 clones, roughly 80% of which appear only once.

The sample comprised peripheral blood. The rearrangement joins TRBV5-4 to TRBJ1-2; 8 bases are a match to TRBD1. The sequence was obtained from a woman in her 30s who had recovered from COVID-19. The CDR3 bases are TGTGCCAGCAGCTTGCCATGGACAGGGTCCTACACCTTC. This translates into CASSLPWTGSYTF.